Below, 20 T cell receptor beta chains from the same sample are listed, as sequenced in a study of blood T cell repertoires in COVID-19. Assay used: immunoSEQ multiplex PCR; TCRdb lists only in-frame clones, some missing. The data contain some 330,000 clones, around four fifths of them seen just once; the ten biggest clones take up around 5.1%. The material sequenced was PBMCs or T cells enriched from blood (not recorded which). The receptor source for this set is a woman aged 50 to 60 who had recovered from COVID-19.

The chain employs TRBV6-2 or TRBV6-3 and TRBJ1-2; a weak D match, TRBD1 (5 bases). Germline CDR1 and CDR2: MNHEY and SVGEGT. The CDR3 extends over 13 amino acids. V lost 4 bases, J lost 2 bases, and 8 bases lay in between. The CDR3: CASSLDSNYGYTF. As DNA, the CDR3 is TGTGCCAGCAGTTTAGACAGCAACTATGGCTACACCTTC.

This clone has a handful of counts. The chain has TRBV7-8 and TRBJ2-5, with a weak D call TRBD2 (5 bases). V was pared by 6 bases and J by 5 bases, with 10 bases between. CDR1 is SGHVS and CDR2 is FQNEAQ in the germline V gene. The CDR3 sequence is 12 residues long. The CDR3 sequence is CASRERGETQYF. CDR3 nucleotide sequence: TGTGCCAGCAGGGAGCGAGGGGAGACCCAGTACTTC. Based on the CDR3 plus reference TRBV7-8 and TRBJ2-5, the full variable domain is GAGVSQSPRYKVAKRGQDVALRCDPISGHVSLFWYQQALGQGPEFLTYFQNEAQLDKSGLPSDRFFAERPEGSVSTLKIQRTQQEDSAVYLCASRERGETQYFGPGTRLLVL.

The genes are TRBV11-3 and TRBJ2-5; maybe TRBD2 (7 bases). This CDR3 has 13 residues. V lost 4 bases and J lost 4, with 10 bases in between. CDR1 is SGHNT, CDR2 YENEEA, per germline. CDR3 protein: CASSYGGPETQYF. Here the CDR3 DNA reads TGTGCCAGCAGCTACGGGGGGCCAGAGACCCAGTACTTC.

V and J are TRBV9 and TRBJ2-1; the match to TRBD2 covers 8 bases. The CDR3 has 14 amino acids. Germline-derived CDR1 and CDR2 are SGDLS and YYNGEE. Trimming cost V 2 bases and J 10 bases; bases outside gene matches: 8. The CDR3 loop is CASSVGLAGDEQFF. In DNA, the CDR3 is TGTGCCAGCAGCGTTGGTCTAGCGGGTGACGAGCAGTTCTTC.

The chain links TRBV2 to TRBJ1-2; 11 nucleotides match TRBD1. This CDR3 is built from 14 residues. V trimming: 8 bases; J trimming: 6 bases; junction bases outside the gene matches: 8. Per germline, CDR1 SNHLY and CDR2 FYNNEI. The CDR3, as DNA: TGTGCCAGCCGATGGACAGGGGGCTCGGATGGCTACACCTTC. Its translation is CASRWTGGSDGYTF.

The gene calls are TRBV5-6 and TRBJ2-5; 7 bases match TRBD2. The CDR3 is 14 residues long. CDR1 and CDR2 (germline): SGHDT, YYEEEE. V shed 0 bases and J 3 bases; nucleotides not matched to a gene: 2. The CDR3 DNA sequence: TGTGCCAGCAGCTTGGTGGCGGGAGAAGAGACCCAGTACTTC. Protein product: CASSLVAGEETQYF.

This chain uses TRBV30 with TRBJ1-2, with D perhaps TRBD1 (5 bases). V was shortened by 3 bases and J by 8 bases, with 16 bases between the two germline ends. Germline CDR1 reads GTSNPN; CDR2 reads SVGIG (reference sequence). The CDR3 sequence is 13 residues long. The CDR3 reads CAWSGQRRGGYTF. The CDR3 bases are TGTGCCTGGAGCGGCCAGCGGAGGGGAGGCTACACCTTC.

The chain carries TRBV7-9 and TRBJ2-1; D is unclear. Trimming stripped 5 bases from V and 1 base from J, with 9 bases between. The V gene's germline CDR1 is SEHNR and CDR2 FQNEAQ (reference sequence). The CDR3 extends over 14 amino acids. CDR3 amino acids: CASSHSSSYNEQFF. The DNA of the CDR3 is TGTGCCAGCAGCCACTCGAGTTCCTACAATGAGCAGTTCTTC.

The CDR3 DNA reads as TGTGCCAGCAGCCCTAGGGACAGGGCCGTAAGGGACTATGGCTACACCTTC. Amino acid sequence: CASSPRDRAVRDYGYTF. This chain joins TRBV7-8 and TRBJ1-2, with 9 nucleotides matching TRBD1. This CDR3 region has 17 residues. Trimming took 5 bases from V and 3 from J; bases not matched to a gene: 13. In germline, CDR1 is SGHVS, CDR2 FQNEAQ.

The chain has TRBV11-3 and TRBJ2-7, with 9 bases aligning to TRBD1. V lost 7 bases and J lost 3; bases outside the gene matches: 16. Germline CDR1 and CDR2: SGHNT and YENEEA. This CDR3 contains 17 residues. The CDR3 loop reads CASTSTGTGLLRYEQYF. The CDR3 coding sequence is TGTGCCAGCACCTCTACTGGGACAGGGCTTCTCCGCTACGAGCAGTACTTC.

The chain combines TRBV14 with TRBJ1-2, with 7 bases aligning to TRBD1. The CDR3 loop spans 14 amino acids. Trimming at V came to 4 bases and at J to 4 bases, leaving 6 bases not matched to a gene. CDR1 is SGHDN, CDR2 FVKESK, per germline. CDR3 coding DNA: TGTGCCAGCAGCCGCGACAGGGATGGCTATGGCTACACCTTC. The encoded protein is CASSRDRDGYGYTF.

The chain couples TRBV29-1 to TRBJ1-1, with TRBD1 matching over 9 bases. The trim removed 6 bases at V and 10 bases at J, leaving 9 bases unmatched. This CDR3 contains 12 residues. Germline-derived CDR1 and CDR2 are SQVTM and ANQGSEA. The CDR3 bases are TGCAGCGTGGCGGGACAGGGAATAAGAGCTTTCTTT. This translates into CSVAGQGIRAFF.

The chain links TRBV14 to TRBJ1-2, with 7 positions matching TRBD1. The CDR3 contains 15 residues. CDR1 is SGHDN, CDR2 FVKESK, per germline. V shed 4 bases and J 2 bases; nucleotides not matched to a gene: 7. The CDR3 region has the DNA TGTGCCAGCAGCCCGACCTCAGGGGGGAACTATGGCTACACCTTC. It encodes CASSPTSGGNYGYTF.

J is TRBJ2-2 and V is TRBV5-1; the match to TRBD2 covers 9 bases. V lost 1 base, J lost 6 bases, and 10 bases stayed unmatched. The CDR3 sequence is 17 residues long. Germline V gene sequence: CDR1 SGHRS, CDR2 YFSETQ. CDR3 residues: CASSLWSSGVAPGELFF. The CDR3 DNA reads as TGCGCCAGCAGCTTGTGGTCTAGCGGGGTAGCTCCCGGGGAGCTGTTTTTT.

This clone has a single count. V is TRBV20-1 and J is TRBJ1-2; D unclear. Germline CDR1 reads DFQATT; CDR2 reads SNEGSKA (reference sequence). CDR3 length equals 9 residues. CDR3 amino acids: CGREDGYTF. CDR3 sequence (DNA): TGCGGCCGAGAGGATGGCTACACCTTC.

This chain uses TRBV7-2 with TRBJ2-5; TRBD1 matches 9 bases. J was trimmed by 2 bases and V by 0 bases; bases with no gene match: 4. There are 16 residues in the CDR3. CDR1 is SGHTA and CDR2 is FQGNSA in the germline V gene. The CDR3 DNA reads as TGTGCCAGCAGCTTAGCGGGGACAGGGTGGCAAGAGACCCAGTACTTC. Protein product: CASSLAGTGWQETQYF. The full variable domain, rest sourced from reference TRBV7-2 and TRBJ2-5, is GAGVSQSPSNKVTEKGKDVELRCDPISGHTALYWYRQSLGQGLEFLIYFQGNSAPDKSGLPSDRFSAERTGGSVSTLTIQRTQQEDSAVYLCASSLAGTGWQETQYFGPGTRLLVL.

The rearrangement links TRBV30 to TRBJ1-1, with 9 bases fitting TRBD1. Germline V gives CDR1 GTSNPN, CDR2 SVGIG (reference sequence). This CDR3 has 13 residues. DNA of the CDR3: TGTGCGTGTAACAGGGGGCGCGAGGTTTCGGCTTTCTTT. Protein sequence: CACNRGREVSAFF.

The chain joins TRBV7-7 to TRBJ2-1; 13 nucleotides align to TRBD2. The CDR3 spans 15 residues. CDR1 SSHAT and CDR2 FNYEAQ come from the germline V gene (reference sequence). V lost 4 bases, J lost 7 bases, and 4 bases stayed unmatched. CDR3 sequence: CASSSGLAGQNEQFF. The CDR3 DNA follows: TGTGCCAGCAGCTCGGGACTAGCGGGACAAAATGAGCAGTTCTTC.

This clone was seen only a few times. The gene calls are TRBV25-1 and TRBJ1-2; D gene uncertain. The germline V gene encodes CDR1 MGHDK and CDR2 SYGVNS. The CDR3 has 14 amino acids. V lost 0 bases to trimming and J lost 6 bases, with 11 bases between them. The CDR3 nucleotides are TGTGCCAGCAGTGAATATACCGGACTCCATGGCTACACCTTC. It encodes CASSEYTGLHGYTF.

V usage is TRBV7-9 and J usage is TRBJ1-1, with TRBD1 as a possible D gene (6 bases). The V end lost 5 bases, the J end lost 0 bases, and 19 bases lay between the germline ends. Germline-derived CDR1 and CDR2 are SEHNR and FQNEAQ (reference sequence). The CDR3 is 17 residues long. The DNA for the CDR3 is TGTGCCAGCAGCCTCTCCTCCTTAGGACAGATGAACACTGAAGCTTTCTTT. Its translation is CASSLSSLGQMNTEAFF.